The 29 T cell receptor beta chains below were found in one sample sequenced in a study of cytomegalovirus exposure and HLA in healthy donors. PCR involved 60 Vbeta and 13 Jbeta primers. Here immunoSEQ multiplex PCR was the method, and the copy in TCRdb shows in-frame clones only, minus some. Of 150,000 to 200,000 clones in the sample, approximately 78% were seen once. The sequenced material came from PBMCs. The origin of the receptors is a woman aged 45-65 years in good health and CMV-seropositive.

This chain joins TRBV19 and TRBJ1-1; D is unresolved. This CDR3 is built from 14 residues. The germline CDR1 and CDR2 sequences are LNHDA and SQIVND (reference sequence). Trimming left V 3 bases short and J 0 bases short, with 8 bases between. The CDR3, as DNA: TGTGCCAGTAGTATGGGGAGTATGAACACTGAAGCTTTCTTT. It yields the protein CASSMGSMNTEAFF.

The gene calls are TRBV5-6 and TRBJ2-5; 8 bases are shared with TRBD1. CDR1 is SGHDT, CDR2 YYEEEE, per germline. After removal of 4 bases from V and 3 bases from J, the junction contained 11 bases not matched to a gene. The CDR3 runs to 16 residues. The CDR3 spells CASSPVGSGGKETQYF. The CDR3 region has the DNA TGTGCCAGCAGCCCGGTGGGTTCAGGGGGCAAAGAGACCCAGTACTTC. Together with reference TRBV5-6 and TRBJ2-5, the CDR3 gives the full variable domain: DAGVTQSPTHLIKTRGQQVTLRCSPKSGHDTVSWYQQALGQGPQFIFQYYEEEERQRGNFPDRFSGHQFPNYSSELNVNALLLGDSALYLCASSPVGSGGKETQYFGPGTRLLVL.

Only a few counts were recorded for this clone. The chain employs TRBV29-1 and TRBJ2-7; the D is unclear. The V gene's germline CDR1 is SQVTM and CDR2 ANQGSEA. Trimming stripped 6 bases from V and 0 bases from J, with 15 bases between. The CDR3 covers 14 residues. CDR3 amino acids: CSVTTLDNSYEQYF. CDR3 in DNA: TGCAGCGTCACCACTTTAGACAACTCCTACGAGCAGTACTTC.

The chain employs TRBV10-3 and TRBJ2-7, with 9 positions matching TRBD1. This CDR3 contains 15 residues. The ends lost 4 bases at V and 6 bases at J; junction bases unmatched: 10. CDR1 is ENHRY, CDR2 SYGVKD, per germline. This CDR3 reads CAISVQGAPNAEQYF. CDR3 bases: TGTGCCATCAGTGTACAGGGGGCCCCCAACGCCGAGCAGTACTTC.

This chain uses TRBV6-5 with TRBJ2-7; D perhaps matches TRBD1 (6 bases). The CDR3 is made up of 13 amino acids. Trimming left V 5 bases short and J 2 bases short, with 10 bases between. CDR1 and CDR2 from the germline V gene are MNHEY and SVGAGI. In DNA, the CDR3 is TGTGCCAGCAGTGACCAGGGGCCCTACGAGCAGTACTTC. This gives the protein CASSDQGPYEQYF.

The chain uses TRBV30 and TRBJ1-6, with TRBD1 matching 8 bases. This CDR3 contains 14 residues. CDR1 and CDR2 from the germline V gene are GTSNPN and SVGIG (reference sequence). The V segment lost 5 bases and the J segment 9 bases; nucleotides outside the gene matches: 9. CDR3 bases: TGTGCCTGGGGGACCCAGGGGGCATTTTCACCCCTCCACTTT. Translating gives CAWGTQGAFSPLHF.

This clone has just a few counts. The chain employs TRBV6-1 and TRBJ1-3; 9 nucleotides align to TRBD1. CDR1 MNHNS and CDR2 SASEGT come from the germline V gene. The V segment lost 7 bases and the J segment 2 bases; nucleotides outside the gene matches: 6. The CDR3 loop spans 15 amino acids. CDR3 coding DNA: TGTGCCAGCATGCGGACAGGGGCCCCTGGAAACACCATATATTTT. Translated, it gives CASMRTGAPGNTIYF.

The chain uses TRBV30 and TRBJ1-1, with D tentatively TRBD1 (6 bases). The germline V gene has CDR1 GTSNPN and CDR2 SVGIG (reference sequence). Trimming removed 0 bases at V and 4 bases at J, with 12 bases between. There are 14 residues in the CDR3. This chain's CDR3 is CAWSVSGGGTEAFF. The DNA for the CDR3 is TGTGCCTGGAGTGTATCTGGGGGCGGCACTGAAGCTTTCTTT.

This clone was found once. The V call is TRBV7-3, the J call TRBJ2-5, with 14 nucleotides matching TRBD2. CDR1 is SGHTA, CDR2 FQGTGA, per germline. V dropped 4 bases and J dropped 4; count of bases not matched to a gene: 2. This CDR3 has 15 amino acids. CDR3 amino acids: CASSWTSGGPETQYF. CDR3 DNA sequence: TGTGCCAGCAGCTGGACTAGCGGGGGGCCAGAGACCCAGTACTTC.

V and J are TRBV11-2 and TRBJ2-7, with 7 bases aligning to TRBD1. Trimming removed 4 bases from V and 4 bases from J; junction bases left unmatched: 7. Per the germline V gene, CDR1 is SGHAT and CDR2 is FQNNGV. This CDR3 is 14 amino acids long. The CDR3 DNA follows: TGTGCCAGCAGCTCCCACAGGGGTTTTTACGAGCAGTACTTC. Translation gives CASSSHRGFYEQYF.

This clone was counted once. The genes are TRBV2 and TRBJ2-5; TRBD2 matches at 8 bases. Germline V gives CDR1 SNHLY, CDR2 FYNNEI. The CDR3 spans 16 residues. Unmatched junction bases numbered 14, after V lost 7 bases and J lost 4 bases. The CDR3 is CASTIRLATRGETQYF. As DNA, the CDR3 is TGTGCCAGCACTATTCGACTAGCGACGAGGGGAGAGACCCAGTACTTC.

The CDR3 loop reads CASSLGQGIGYTF. The DNA of the CDR3 is TGCGCCAGCAGCTTGGGACAGGGAATTGGCTACACCTTC. This chain uses TRBV5-1 with TRBJ1-2, with TRBD1 identical over 7 bases. CDR1 and CDR2 from the germline V gene are SGHRS and YFSETQ. The CDR3 has 13 residues. Germline trimming cut 0 bases from V and 7 bases from J; bases unmatched to any gene: 3.

The rearrangement joins TRBV15 to TRBJ1-2; 7 nucleotides agree with TRBD1. Germline CDR1 and CDR2: LNHNV and YYDKDF (reference sequence). The length of the CDR3 is 14 residues. V lost 0 bases to trimming and J lost 8 bases; unmatched junction nucleotides: 6. DNA for the CDR3: TGTGCCACCAGCAGAGATAAGCAGGGGGGAGGCTACACCTTC. This codes for CATSRDKQGGGYTF.

On this clone itself: Other DNA sequences in this sample translate to the same CDR3. The chain combines TRBV5-1 with TRBJ2-3; D is possibly TRBD2 (6 bases). The CDR3 runs 14 residues. Germline values: CDR1 SGHRS, CDR2 YFSETQ. The V end was cut by 4 bases, the J end by 3 bases, with 12 bases between. The CDR3 here is CASSLSSGTDTQYF. Here the CDR3 DNA reads TGCGCCAGCAGCCTTAGTAGCGGTACAGATACGCAGTATTTT.

J is TRBJ2-7 and V is TRBV13; TRBD1 might be the D (5 bases). The CDR3 loop spans 14 amino acids. CDR1 is PRHDT and CDR2 is FYEKMQ in the germline V gene (reference sequence). V lost 0 bases, J lost 2 bases, and 8 bases lay in between. The CDR3 nucleotides are TGTGCCAGCAGCTTAGGTACAGGAGCCTACGAGCAGTACTTC. Translation: CASSLGTGAYEQYF.

This clone appeared a few times. The genes are TRBV5-8 and TRBJ1-6; 8 bases line up with TRBD1. CDR1 and CDR2 (germline): SGHTS, YDEGEE. J gave up 11 bases and V 4 bases, and 5 bases lay outside the gene matches. The CDR3 has 13 amino acids. CDR3 region: CASSLDRVAPLHF. CDR3 bases: TGTGCCAGCAGCCTGGACAGGGTAGCACCCCTCCACTTT. The full variable domain, in which reference TRBV5-8 and TRBJ1-6 provide the parts outside the CDR3, is EAGVTQSPTHLIKTRGQQATLRCSPISGHTSVYWYQQALGLGLQFLLWYDEGEERNRGNFPPRFSGRQFPNYSSELNVNALELEDSALYLCASSLDRVAPLHFGNGTRLTVT.

Concerning this clone itself: Compared with germline, one end of the junction differs, possibly owing to a read error. V gene TRBV19 combines with J gene TRBJ1-1; maybe TRBD1 (5 bases). The CDR3 loop spans 13 amino acids. The germline gives CDR1 LNHDA, CDR2 SQIVND (reference sequence). The DNA for the CDR3 is TGTGCCAGTAGTCCGACAGCGAACATTGAAGCTTTCTTT. Translation gives CASSPTANIEAFF.

The chain has TRBV11-2 and TRBJ2-7, with 8 positions matching TRBD1. The germline V gene encodes CDR1 SGHAT and CDR2 FQNNGV. With V trimmed by 5 bases and J by 3 bases, 3 bases remained unmatched. The CDR3 loop spans 13 amino acids. CDR3 nucleotide sequence: TGTGCCAGCAGCCCGGACAGGGACTACGAGCAGTACTTC. It yields the protein CASSPDRDYEQYF.

This clone was detected only a few times. The genes are TRBV7-3 and TRBJ2-1; the match to TRBD2 covers 11 bases. CDR1 and CDR2 (germline): SGHTA, FQGTGA. CDR3 size: 14 residues. V lost 5 bases, J lost 6 bases, and 3 bases stayed unmatched. DNA for the CDR3: TGTGCCAGCAGCGGTGGGACTAGCGGCAATGAGCAGTTCTTC. It yields the protein CASSGGTSGNEQFF.

This clone was recorded a few times. The rearrangement uses TRBV9 and TRBJ2-3; D gene unclear. V was pared by 4 bases and J by 2 bases, with 11 bases between. From germline, CDR1 is SGDLS and CDR2 YYNGEE. The CDR3 length is 14 residues. This chain's CDR3 is CASSPSGTTDTQYF. The CDR3 DNA reads as TGTGCCAGCAGCCCTTCCGGTACCACAGATACGCAGTATTTT. The full variable domain, completed using reference TRBV9 and TRBJ2-3, is DSGVTQTPKHLITATGQRVTLRCSPRSGDLSVYWYQQSLDQGLQFLIQYYNGEERAKGNILERFSAQQFPDLHSELNLSSLELGDSALYFCASSPSGTTDTQYFGPGTRLTVL.

The chain joins TRBV9 to TRBJ1-2, with D maybe TRBD1 (5 bases). Trimming removed 0 bases from V and 8 bases from J, with 11 bases in between. The CDR3 spans 13 residues. The germline V gene has CDR1 SGDLS and CDR2 YYNGEE. The CDR3: CASSVVESGGYTF. The DNA of the CDR3 is TGTGCCAGCAGCGTAGTGGAGTCAGGGGGCTACACCTTC.

The chain joins TRBV27 to TRBJ2-1; possibly TRBD2 for D (6 bases). The V gene's germline CDR1 is MNHEY and CDR2 SMNVEV (reference sequence). The CDR3 spans 12 residues. Trimming shortened V by 3 bases and J by 12 bases, and 12 bases separated the two germline ends. CDR3 nucleotides: TGTGCCAGCAGTTTCGGAGGGATTGGGCAGTTCTTC. Translating it yields CASSFGGIGQFF.

The chain employs TRBV5-6 and TRBJ2-5; perhaps TRBD1 as D (6 bases). The J call may not be correct, given that the DNA end is closer to TRBJ2-7. Looked up from germline, CDR1 is SGHDT and CDR2 is YYEEEE. This CDR3 spans 12 amino acids. CDR3 sequence: CASSYGQSEQYF. The DNA for the CDR3 is TGTGCCAGCAGCTACGGACAGAGCGAGCAGTACTTC.

The CDR3 DNA reads TGTGCCAGCAGCTTTGGGCTGAACAGAAATGGGTACAATGAGCAGTTCTTC. It translates to CASSFGLNRNGYNEQFF. V usage is TRBV13 and J usage is TRBJ2-1; D is unclear. Deletions cut 3 bases from V and 4 bases from J, with 19 bases between. CDR3 length equals 17 residues. From germline, CDR1 is PRHDT and CDR2 FYEKMQ (reference sequence).

This clone has a single count. The genes are TRBV29-1 and TRBJ2-5, with 9 nucleotides matching TRBD1. Gene TRBJ2-7 matches the end of the DNA better, so the J call may be wrong. The germline CDR1 and CDR2 sequences are SQVTM and ANQGSEA. The CDR3 is made up of 13 amino acids. The CDR3 coding sequence is TGCAGCGTTGAGGGACAGGGAATCTACGAGCAGTACTTC. Translating it yields CSVEGQGIYEQYF.

The V gene is TRBV9, the J gene TRBJ1-3, with 7 bases matching TRBD1. The V gene's germline CDR1 is SGDLS and CDR2 YYNGEE. Germline trimming cut 0 bases from V and 0 bases from J; bases unmatched to any gene: 3. The CDR3 covers 16 residues. The CDR3 sequence: CASSVGDRSSGNTIYF. CDR3 in DNA: TGTGCCAGCAGCGTAGGGGACAGAAGCTCTGGAAACACCATATATTTT.

CDR3 sequence: CASSPGQGANSPLHF. The CDR3 nucleotides read TGTGCCAGCTCACCCGGACAGGGTGCCAATTCACCCCTCCACTTT. The rearrangement links TRBV18 to TRBJ1-6; TRBD1 matches 8 bases. V trimming: 3 bases; J trimming: 7 bases; junction bases outside the gene matches: 5. Germline loops: CDR1 KGHSH, CDR2 LQKENI. The CDR3 length is 15 residues.

The chain uses TRBV4-1 and TRBJ2-3, with D possibly being TRBD2 (7 bases). The CDR3 length is 17 residues. V lost 4 bases and J 2 bases, leaving 19 bases between the germline ends. Germline V gene data show CDR1 as MGHRA and CDR2 as YSYEKL. CDR3 in amino acids: CASSLVGGAAFTDTQYF. CDR3 nucleotides: TGCGCCAGCAGCCTGGTAGGGGGGGCGGCCTTCACAGATACGCAGTATTTT.

The chain recombines TRBV27 with TRBJ2-3; D is perhaps TRBD1 (6 bases). Looked up from germline, CDR1 is MNHEY and CDR2 is SMNVEV (reference sequence). The CDR3 length is 16 residues. V was pared by 4 bases and J by 1 base, with 15 bases between. The CDR3 region is CASSSTGYRGTDTQYF. The CDR3 DNA reads TGTGCCAGCAGTTCCACTGGGTACAGGGGCACAGATACGCAGTATTTT.